These 4 T cell receptor beta chains were sequenced from one sample in a study of cytomegalovirus exposure and HLA in healthy donors. The PCR contained 60 Vbeta and 13 Jbeta primers. Libraries were prepared by immunoSEQ multiplex PCR; TCRdb keeps only in-frame clonotypes and omits some of them. The data contain tens of thousands of clones, around 68% of them seen just once; the ten biggest clones take up about a tenth. The sample was PBMCs. These receptor sequences come from a woman younger than 45 in good health and CMV-seronegative.

The chain is built from TRBV19 and TRBJ1-5, with D tentatively TRBD1 (5 bases). V lost 4 bases and J 1 base, leaving 11 bases between the germline ends. CDR3 length equals 15 residues. CDR1 LNHDA and CDR2 SQIVND come from the germline V gene (reference sequence). The CDR3 nucleotides read TGTGCCAGTAGTAATTGGAGGGGAAGCAATCAGCCCCAGCATTTT. Protein: CASSNWRGSNQPQHF.

The chain employs TRBV11-2 and TRBJ2-7; 8 bases match TRBD1. This CDR3 is built from 15 residues. With V trimmed by 4 bases and J by 4 bases, 9 bases remained unmatched. Germline V gene data show CDR1 as SGHAT and CDR2 as FQNNGV. CDR3 loop: CASSSPGQVPYEQYF. DNA of the CDR3: TGTGCCAGCAGCTCGCCGGGACAGGTCCCGTACGAGCAGTACTTC. The variable domain in full, completed from reference TRBV11-2 and TRBJ2-7, reads EAGVAQSPRYKIIEKRQSVAFWCNPISGHATLYWYQQILGQGPKLLIQFQNNGVVDDSQLPKDRFSAERLKGVDSTLKIQPAKLEDSAVYLCASSSPGQVPYEQYFGPGTRLTVT.

This clone was observed a handful of times. The chain uses TRBV5-1 and TRBJ1-1; 7 bases are a match to TRBD1. Trimming at V came to 6 bases and at J to 6 bases, leaving 11 bases not matched to a gene. The CDR3 runs to 14 residues. CDR1 and CDR2 from the germline V gene are SGHRS and YFSETQ. CDR3 in amino acids: CASNREGGRSEAFF. The CDR3 nucleotides are TGCGCCAGCAATCGGGAAGGGGGCAGGTCTGAAGCTTTCTTT.

This clone has a single count. V and J are TRBV7-2 and TRBJ1-1; perhaps TRBD1 as D (6 bases). The CDR3 runs to 13 residues. From germline, CDR1 is SGHTA and CDR2 FQGNSA. Trimming pared 5 bases from V and 0 bases from J, leaving 7 bases between. The CDR3 sequence is CASSKGVNTEAFF. CDR3 DNA sequence: TGTGCCAGCAGCAAGGGGGTGAACACTGAAGCTTTCTTT.